This note documents a single T cell receptor (beta chain) sequence. Its antigen is as yet unknown. Time point described: baseline, week 1 (first vaccination visit). Stated treatment: pre-vaccination baseline after standard-of-care therapy. Patients carried new grade 3 or 4 IDH1-mutant astrocytomas lacking nuclear ATRX. This record belongs to a study of a mutant IDH1 vaccine in newly diagnosed glioma. The overall study: The treated population exhibited a male proportion of around 62%, a female proportion of 37.5%, and a mean age of approximately 41 years. Beforehand, treatment had been radiotherapy, temozolomide, or both; the majority received both.

The method was immunoSEQ multiplex PCR; TCRdb's version includes in-frame clones alone and lacks a portion of them. The sample includes fewer than 85,000 clones, 80% to 90% seen only once; the top ten take roughly 2.6%. General study results and limits: Overall, more than 80% of patients had vaccine-induced immune responses.

This CDR3 has 16 residues. Between the trimmed V and J ends, which lost 0 bases and 7 bases, there was a span of 16 bases. Germline V gene lookup returns CDR1 SNHLY and CDR2 FYNNEI. Specimen: PBMCs, collected from a glioma patient treated with radiotherapy, temozolomide or both. V gene TRBV2 combines with J gene TRBJ1-5; D possibly corresponds to TRBD1 (6 bases). The sequence was obtained from a man younger than 40 with glioma. The CDR3 nucleotides are TGTGCCAGCAGTGAAGCGCTTAGGGGGGCTACCCAGCCCCAGCATTTT. Translation: CASSEALRGATQPQHF.